The clone carrying this T cell receptor (beta chain) was detected many times. The CDR3 spans 15 residues. V was pared by 6 bases and J by 5 bases, with 6 bases of the junction left unmatched. The data were obtained in a study of T cells of healthy individuals. TCRdb analysed the 5' RACE reads with MiXCR anew, one entry per CDR3 protein. Here the sample spans some 100,000 distinct CDR3 sequences, approximately 15% being singletons. The chain combines TRBV12-3 or TRBV12-4 with TRBJ2-1, with 11 bases matching TRBD2. This receptor was obtained from a human donor in good health. CDR3 DNA: TGTGCCAGCAGACTAGCGGGAGAGGGTAACAATGAGCAGTTCTTC. It yields the protein CASRLAGEGNNEQFF.